A selection of T cell receptor beta chains follows, all from one sample in a study of blood T cell repertoires in COVID-19. Data came from immunoSEQ multiplex PCR; TCRdb stores just in-frame clones and leaves some out. The sample holds under 250,000 clones, about 83% seen once. The sample consisted of PBMCs or T cells enriched from blood (not recorded which). The receptor set was obtained from a woman aged 40 to 49 who had been exposed to COVID-19. Each CDR3 is given with its conserved first and last residue. Fields, in order: clone size, V gene, J gene, D gene, CDR3 protein, CDR3 DNA. A D gene is named only where the DNA matches it firmly. Clone size is shown for a subset of rows, as once, few, many or a class of expanded clone.

clone size: -; V gene: TRBV25-1; J gene: TRBJ1-1; D gene: -; CDR3 protein: CASTPSRGVNTEAFF; CDR3 DNA: TGTGCCAGCACCCCATCTCGGGGGGTGAACACTGAAGCTTTCTTT
clone size: medium-sized; V gene: TRBV19; J gene: TRBJ1-2; D gene: TRBD1; CDR3 protein: CASRLGQRAYYGYTF; CDR3 DNA: TGTGCCAGTAGATTGGGACAGCGGGCTTATTATGGCTACACCTTC
clone size: -; V gene: TRBV10-3; J gene: TRBJ2-5; D gene: -; CDR3 protein: CATGPGGGETQYF; CDR3 DNA: TGTGCCACCGGTCCGGGGGGCGGGGAGACCCAGTACTTC
clone size: -; V gene: TRBV18; J gene: TRBJ2-1; D gene: -; CDR3 protein: CASSPTTGGFGNEQFF; CDR3 DNA: TGTGCCAGCTCACCTACTACAGGAGGGTTTGGCAATGAGCAGTTCTTC
clone size: -; V gene: TRBV11-2; J gene: TRBJ1-2; D gene: -; CDR3 protein: CASSPQGSVSYGYTF; CDR3 DNA: TGTGCCAGCAGCCCGCAGGGGAGCGTTAGCTATGGCTACACCTTC
clone size: -; V gene: TRBV10-3; J gene: TRBJ2-1; D gene: -; CDR3 protein: CAISESTSSYNEQFF; CDR3 DNA: TGTGCCATCAGTGAGTCGACTAGCTCCTACAATGAGCAGTTCTTC
clone size: -; V gene: TRBV6-4; J gene: TRBJ1-5; D gene: -; CDR3 protein: CASSLDPAGPQHF; CDR3 DNA: TGTGCCAGCAGCCTAGACCCCGCCGGGCCCCAGCATTTT
clone size: -; V gene: TRBV7-2; J gene: TRBJ2-7; D gene: -; CDR3 protein: CASSLGPQESYEQYF; CDR3 DNA: TGTGCCAGCAGCTTAGGGCCACAGGAATCCTACGAGCAGTACTTC
clone size: -; V gene: TRBV29-1; J gene: TRBJ1-1; D gene: -; CDR3 protein: CSVATGNTEAFF; CDR3 DNA: TGCAGCGTAGCGACAGGGAACACTGAAGCTTTCTTT
clone size: -; V gene: TRBV6-5; J gene: TRBJ2-3; D gene: TRBD2; CDR3 protein: CASTRGGFTDTQYF; CDR3 DNA: TGTGCCAGCACTCGCGGGGGATTCACAGATACGCAGTATTTT
clone size: -; V gene: TRBV5-5; J gene: TRBJ1-2; D gene: -; CDR3 protein: CASSLFFRGGNYGYTF; CDR3 DNA: TGTGCCAGCAGCTTGTTCTTCCGGGGAGGAAACTATGGCTACACCTTC
clone size: -; V gene: TRBV7-8; J gene: TRBJ1-3; D gene: -; CDR3 protein: CASSLEGGDNTIYF; CDR3 DNA: TGTGCCAGCAGCTTAGAGGGAGGGGACAACACCATATATTTT
clone size: few; V gene: TRBV7-2; J gene: TRBJ1-4; D gene: TRBD1; CDR3 protein: CASSSTGFEKLFF; CDR3 DNA: TGTGCCAGCAGCTCGACAGGGTTCGAAAAACTGTTTTTT
clone size: -; V gene: TRBV19; J gene: TRBJ1-6; D gene: TRBD1; CDR3 protein: CASSMGTGRIGNSPLHF; CDR3 DNA: TGTGCCAGTAGTATGGGGACAGGGCGAATCGGGAATTCACCCCTCCACTTT
clone size: -; V gene: TRBV10-3; J gene: TRBJ2-1; D gene: TRBD2; CDR3 protein: CAISLLGLAGAGSEQFF; CDR3 DNA: TGTGCCATCAGCCTGCTGGGGCTAGCGGGGGCCGGGAGTGAGCAGTTCTTC
clone size: -; V gene: TRBV6-2/TRBV6-3; J gene: TRBJ1-2; D gene: -; CDR3 protein: CASSYRDYGYTF; CDR3 DNA: TGTGCCAGCAGTTACCGGGACTATGGCTACACCTTC
clone size: -; V gene: TRBV28; J gene: TRBJ1-1; D gene: TRBD1; CDR3 protein: CASSSPPDQGAPNTEAFF; CDR3 DNA: TGTGCCAGCAGTTCCCCCCCTGATCAGGGGGCACCGAACACTGAAGCTTTCTTT
clone size: few; V gene: TRBV10-3; J gene: TRBJ1-5; D gene: -; CDR3 protein: CAISAGTQNDQPQHF; CDR3 DNA: TGTGCCATCAGTGCCGGGACTCAAAACGATCAGCCCCAGCATTTT
clone size: -; V gene: TRBV6-4; J gene: TRBJ2-7; D gene: TRBD1; CDR3 protein: CASSGSPLMTGAIYEQYF; CDR3 DNA: TGTGCCAGCAGTGGCTCCCCCCTTATGACAGGGGCGATCTACGAGCAGTACTTC
clone size: -; V gene: TRBV7-8; J gene: TRBJ2-5; D gene: TRBD2; CDR3 protein: CASSSRTSGGPARETQYF; CDR3 DNA: TGTGCCAGCAGCTCCAGGACTAGCGGGGGTCCTGCTCGAGAGACCCAGTACTTC
clone size: -; V gene: TRBV28; J gene: TRBJ2-3; D gene: TRBD2; CDR3 protein: CATFQRGAGTDTQYF; CDR3 DNA: TGTGCCACCTTTCAGCGGGGGGCGGGCACAGATACGCAGTATTTT
clone size: -; V gene: TRBV7-9; J gene: TRBJ1-4; D gene: -; CDR3 protein: CASSSVTGAEKLFF; CDR3 DNA: TGTGCCAGCAGCTCGGTGACAGGAGCTGAAAAACTGTTTTTT
clone size: few; V gene: TRBV10-3; J gene: TRBJ2-1; D gene: TRBD2; CDR3 protein: CAITASGDEQFF; CDR3 DNA: TGTGCCATCACTGCTAGCGGGGATGAGCAGTTCTTC
clone size: -; V gene: TRBV11-2; J gene: TRBJ1-1; D gene: -; CDR3 protein: CASSLGAVTEAFF; CDR3 DNA: TGTGCCAGCAGCTTAGGAGCCGTCACTGAAGCTTTCTTT
clone size: few; V gene: TRBV7-2; J gene: TRBJ2-7; D gene: -; CDR3 protein: CASSLAQGSAEQYF; CDR3 DNA: TGTGCCAGCAGCTTAGCTCAGGGTTCGGCCGAGCAGTACTTC
clone size: -; V gene: TRBV5-4; J gene: TRBJ1-5; D gene: -; CDR3 protein: CASSLAGWGQPQHF; CDR3 DNA: TGTGCCAGCAGCTTGGCAGGGTGGGGTCAGCCCCAGCATTTT
clone size: many; V gene: TRBV18; J gene: TRBJ2-1; D gene: -; CDR3 protein: CASSPFREGGNEQFF; CDR3 DNA: TGTGCCAGCTCACCGTTCAGGGAGGGGGGCAATGAGCAGTTCTTC
clone size: few; V gene: TRBV19; J gene: TRBJ2-1; D gene: -; CDR3 protein: CASSIIFGEQFF; CDR3 DNA: TGTGCCAGTAGTATCATCTTCGGGGAGCAGTTCTTC
clone size: few; V gene: TRBV19; J gene: TRBJ1-2; D gene: -; CDR3 protein: CASSSNRVGYTF; CDR3 DNA: TGTGCCAGTAGTTCCAACAGGGTTGGCTACACCTTC
clone size: -; V gene: TRBV2; J gene: TRBJ1-2; D gene: TRBD1; CDR3 protein: CASTGQGEGGYTF; CDR3 DNA: TGTGCCAGCACCGGACAGGGTGAGGGTGGCTACACCTTC